This T cell receptor (beta chain) was retrieved from a study of blood T cell repertoires in COVID-19 (dated by TCRdb to 2018 to 2020). Context from the whole study: Samples from collaborators originated in the United States, Italy and Spain and spanned both the acute and convalescent phases of COVID-19. The material from the prospective study consisted of cDNA or gDNA derived from T cells, B-cell-depleted T cells, or PBMCs. The samples were drawn from the first 160 participants of the ongoing ImmuneRACE study and from over 950 subjects provided by 6 global collaborators. HLA class I and class II types, where available, came from metadata supplied by the sample provider rather than from assay-based typing. The sample metadata nearly always contained a de-identified subject ID, COVID-19 status, age in years and sex. Deeply sampled blood TCRbeta repertoires from subjects exposed to, actively infected with, or recovered from COVID-19 were included in the dataset. The repertoires were released in a freely available public database meant as a resource for research on the immune response to SARS-CoV-2.

Collaborating institutions collected whole blood in K2EDTA tubes following their own protocols. For TCRbeta analysis, collaborators shipped samples in one of three forms: frozen whole blood, isolated PBMCs, or DNA extracted from either of those sample types. TCRbeta CDR3 regions were amplified from genomic DNA by means of the immunoSEQ Assay, a bias-controlled multiplex PCR. The study's own analysis went as follows. Within the assay, amplification of reference gene primers was used to estimate how many nucleated cells each sample contained. Sequence reads were collapsed and filtered to measure the absolute abundance of every unique TCRbeta CDR3 rearrangement. Productive Simpson clonality was computed per sample as the square root of Simpson's diversity index over productive rearrangements. TCRdb obtained this table from immuneACCESS and retained in-frame rearrangements with V and J assigned. These tables miss some clones; where compared with another copy, unresolved V genes account for less than half of the shortfall, and the remainder is unexplained. From that table come the V and J calls and clone size; the DNA was used to work out D and trimming. A total of 210,000 or so clones appear in this sample, approximately 79% of them only once. Of the sample, around 5.4% falls within the top ten clones.

As for this clone: Its antigen is not yet known. No per-base quality is available; no much larger clone lies one base away.

General study outcomes and caveats: The amount of clinical and demographic metadata varied by source and participant and was provided uncurated.

CDR1 and CDR2 were assigned from the germline V gene as SGDLS and YYNGEE. V is clipped by 0 bases and J by 1 base, and the sequence between their germline boundaries is 13 bases long. The CDR3 numbers 16 residues from cysteine through phenylalanine. Solely the CDR3 DNA is kept, with 48 bases framed from the first base. This clonotype was sampled from a human donor in a cohort sampled during active COVID-19. Sequenced: peripheral blood. The sequence is built from TRBV9 and TRBJ1-1; the D gene is perhaps TRBD1, on 6 matching bases. The nucleotide sequence is TGTGCCAGCAGCGTAGTTCCGGCAGGGGCGAACACTGAAGCTTTCTTT. It translates to CASSVVPAGANTEAFF. The full variable domain, completed from the reference TRBV9 and TRBJ1-1 proteins outside the CDR3, reads DSGVTQTPKHLITATGQRVTLRCSPRSGDLSVYWYQQSLDQGLQFLIQYYNGEERAKGNILERFSAQQFPDLHSELNLSSLELGDSALYFCASSVVPAGANTEAFFGQGTRLTVV.